This paragraph reports one T cell receptor (beta chain). It has no known antigen specificity. The sequenced fragment ends 3 residues before the CDR3 boundary, so the rest is inferred from the germline J gene. For sequencing input, CVID and control samples contributed equivalent amounts of genomic DNA. For every sample, a 60 bp segment covering the rearranged TCRbeta CDR3 region was amplified and then sequenced. The immunoSEQ assay, a bias-corrected multiplex PCR combined with high-throughput sequencing, was used for TCRbeta amplification. From the authors' description of their analysis: Every unique nucleotide sequence was considered a clone and was annotated with V, D and J genes, copy number and frequency. Sequences were labeled productive if in frame, and non-productive if out of frame or containing stop codons. As previously described, clonality was computed from Shannon's entropy. Mean CDR3 Kyte-Doolittle hydropathy was derived from the predicted amino acid sequences of productive clones. Scaled V gene usage was hierarchically clustered using Manhattan distance and complete linkage with the R hclust function. To assess clone sharing by CDR3 amino acid sequence, 12 repertoires per group were resampled over 100 rounds. The repertoires were searched for around 65 published EBV-specific and fewer than 250 published CMV-specific TCRbeta sequences. A couple of CVID samples yielding fewer than 10,000 sequences were excluded from analysis, leaving approximately 40 CVID repertoires. As stored in TCRdb, this immuneACCESS dataset retains in-frame rearrangements with V and J assigned. A fraction of the clones does not appear; measured against another copy, unresolved V genes explain less than half of the discrepancy, and the remainder lacks a known reason. V and J calls and clone size are copied from that table; D and trimming were computed from the DNA. This sample has roughly 34,000 clones in the table, none counted a single time. The ten top clones hold around 30% of the sample.

Standard criteria were used to diagnose CVID, namely serum IgG, IgA and/or IgM reduced below the normal range together with specific antibody deficiency. The CVID group comprised 40 to 45 subjects, roughly 15 female and about 29 male, aged roughly 8 to 65 years with a mean age of 40. Most of the CVID patients and most of the healthy controls were of Caucasian heritage. At the time of study participation, every CVID subject had been on replacement immunoglobulin therapy for one year or longer. At blood collection, none of the CVID subjects was ill or on immunomodulatory or immunosuppressive medication. Heparinized peripheral whole blood samples of about 4.5 to 8 ml were collected from each donor. Genomic DNA from adults with common variable immune deficiency (CVID) and from healthy adult controls was used to sequence TCRbeta CDR3 repertoires. To isolate peripheral blood mononuclear cells, diluted blood was subjected to density centrifugation over Hypaque 1077 or Ficoll-Paque. Genomic DNA was obtained from unsorted mononuclear cells through either Qiagen column purification or a centrifugation-based method.

From cysteine to phenylalanine, the CDR3 is 14 amino acids long. The CDR3 was read in part: 33 bases, with the frame set at base 1. CDR1 SSHAT and CDR2 FNYEAQ are derived from the germline V gene (reference sequence). Here V drops 3 bases and J drops 4 bases, and the junction holds 2 bases not matched to any gene. This sample stems from a study of T cell clonality in common variable immunodeficiency (dated by TCRdb to the mid-2010s). Study-wide conclusions, independent of this receptor: Even though DNA input was equal, the average per sample came to some 82,000 unique sequences for controls compared with about 30,000 for CVID samples. According to the authors, finding the cause of the higher clonality in CVID would require sequencing the repertoires of T cell subpopulations. Fewer TCRbeta clones were shared among CVID subjects than among healthy controls (p < 0.0001). CVID TCRbeta sequences were reported to have fewer deletions and N-nucleotide insertions and to lack highly modified clones with 13 or more V deletions. Correlations between repertoire features and clinical complications were limited by patient heterogeneity within the CVID cohort. Compared with healthy controls, CVID subjects showed increased TCRbeta clonality (t-test p = 0.018), a feature most characteristic of about a third of subjects.

Material for sequencing was peripheral blood mononuclear cells. The TCR originated in a human donor with common variable immunodeficiency. The chain was built from TRBV7-7 and TRBJ2-1, with 8 bases aligning to TRBD1. The sequenced part of the CDR3 DNA is TGTGCCAGCAGCTTGACAGGGGCGTACAATGAG. The encoded protein is CASSLTGAYNE. The CDR3 in its entirety is CASSLTGAYNEQFF.